This TCR beta chain was profiled in a study of blood T cell repertoires in COVID-19. Study information: The study drew acute and convalescent COVID-19 samples from the United States, Italy and Spain. From T cells, B-cell-depleted T cells, or PBMCs came the material, which was cDNA or gDNA.

Original data processing: Amplification of reference gene primers was used by the study to estimate nucleated cell counts. Here immunoSEQ multiplex PCR was the method, and the copy in TCRdb shows in-frame clones only, minus some. V, J and clone size were drawn from that table, and D and trimming were deduced from the DNA. Among about 140,000 clones listed, roughly 79% were seen once. V lost 1 base and J lost 6; bases outside the gene matches: 8. The CDR3 has 16 amino acids. CDR1 is MDHEN and CDR2 is SYDVKM in the germline V gene. Material for sequencing was peripheral blood. The rearrangement links TRBV28 to TRBJ1-5; the match to TRBD1 covers 8 bases. The origin of this receptor is a woman aged 55-70 years with acute or convalescent COVID-19. The CDR3 bases are TGTGCCAGCAGTTTATCGCGACAGGGGTCTCGTCAGCCCCAGCATTTT. Translating it yields CASSLSRQGSRQPQHF.